This T cell receptor beta chain was sequenced in a study of CD8+CD57+ T cells in acquired aplastic anemia. Study outcomes and limitations: Almost 30 CD8+ CDR3 sequences occurred in both the patients and the controls. Significant differences in CD8+ Simpson's diversity were not observed between patients and controls.

V lost 0 bases to trimming and J lost 4 bases, with 11 bases between them. The CDR3 spans 16 residues. Germline V lookup: CDR1 SGHRS, CDR2 YFSETQ. Patients chosen for sequencing had CD8+CD57+ cells that had expanded, as shown by flow cytometry. As concerns this clonotype: Antigen unknown.

For CDR3 and TCR beta VDJ profiling, genomic DNA was the template used. TCRdb called the reads again in MiXCR, with one record for every CDR3 protein. The sample has roughly 160,000 distinct CDR3 sequences, 65% to 75% seen once; the top ten hold 40% to 55%. This TCR derives from a human donor with aplastic anemia. Material: sorted CD4+, CD8+, or CD8+CD57+ T cells (not recorded which) from PBMCs. The genes are TRBV5-1 and TRBJ2-6; D not certain. The DNA of the CDR3 is TGCGCCAGCAGCTTGGTAGCAGGCTCCGGGGCCAACGTCCTGACTTTC. This sequence encodes CASSLVAGSGANVLTF.